Sequencing of this T cell receptor beta chain was carried out in a study of cytomegalovirus exposure and HLA in healthy donors. This clone was detected only once. CDR3 length: 15 residues. Per germline, CDR1 SGDLS and CDR2 YYNGEE. The trim removed 2 bases at V and 2 bases at J, leaving 7 bases unmatched. The data were produced by immunoSEQ multiplex PCR, yet TCRdb's version contains in-frame clones alone and is incomplete. The data show roughly 260,000 clones, with approximately 87% seen just once and 2.6% held by the top ten. This receptor was identified in a man younger than 35 in good health and CMV-seronegative. The rearrangement joins TRBV9 to TRBJ2-7; TRBD1 aligns across 7 bases. Sequenced input: PBMCs. CDR3: CASSVSGTATYEQYF. The CDR3 DNA is TGTGCCAGCAGCGTCTCCGGGACAGCAACCTACGAGCAGTACTTC. Complete variable domain (other parts from reference TRBV9 and TRBJ2-7): DSGVTQTPKHLITATGQRVTLRCSPRSGDLSVYWYQQSLDQGLQFLIQYYNGEERAKGNILERFSAQQFPDLHSELNLSSLELGDSALYFCASSVSGTATYEQYFGPGTRLTVT.